This T cell receptor (beta chain) originates from a study of CD8 T cells in Susac syndrome (dated by TCRdb to about 2019). Background on the whole study: Of the Susac syndrome patients who were sequenced, roughly 8 were in clinical remission while five or six had clinically active disease. At the time of blood withdrawal, Susac syndrome patients were either therapy-naive, taking corticosteroids (with some also receiving IVIg), or on IVIg alone. Repertoire sequencing was used to test whether CD8+ T cell activation and differentiation in Susac syndrome was antigen driven.

Peripheral blood CD8+ and CD4+ T cells from healthy donors, Susac syndrome patients and multiple sclerosis patients were profiled by high-throughput TCR beta sequencing. The Susac syndrome patients fulfilled recently defined diagnostic criteria for definite or probable disease. Bulk CD8+ and CD4+ T cells were purified by magnetic negative isolation, whereas CD8+ TEMRA cells were enriched by FACS. Blood was drawn into EDTA tubes, processed within 24 hours, and PBMCs were isolated by density gradient centrifugation. PBMCs intended for TCR sequencing were cryopreserved in liquid nitrogen and thawed later in a water bath at 37 degrees C. Purity of sorted or isolated CD4+, CD8+ and CD8+ TEMRA cells was at least 90%. The CDR3 covers 15 residues, taking in both the cysteine and the phenylalanine. Of the read, only the CDR3 DNA is kept; its 45 bases are in frame from base 1. At the junction V is shortened by 1 base and J by 8 bases; bases outside the gene matches: 9. The germline V gene (reference sequence) yields GTSNPN for CDR1 and SVGIG for CDR2.

RNA was extracted using the RNeasy kit, and about 0.5 to 1 ug of the RNA was reverse transcribed with random hexamers. TCR beta CDR3 regions were amplified with the immunoSEQ multiplex PCR assay covering 54 Vbeta and 13 Jbeta segments. To correct PCR amplification bias, a synthetic template baseline was used for both primer optimization and computational correction. Regarding the original processing steps: Reads were annotated to V, D and J genes per IMGT and analyzed with immunoSEQ Analyzer, keeping only productive sequences. Clonality was computed as one minus Shannon entropy normalized by log2 of the number of productive unique sequences. Public and private clones were assessed among the 100 most prevalent clones of each patient and control. Susac-specific clones were defined as absent from healthy and MS cohorts, some 1,000 published viral clones and other ImmuneACCESS disease sequences. TCRdb reanalyzed the raw reads on its own, using fastp at Q25 for trimming and MiXCR for clone calling, and kept in-frame beta chains. Every distinct CDR3 protein forms one entry, paired with its most common genes and DNA. These V and J calls derive from TCRdb rather than the authors' analysis. The sample profile shows about 150,000 distinct CDR3 sequences; around 95% of them were found once. The ten largest account for less than 0.15% of the sample.

Regarding this clonotype: There is no known antigen for this receptor. Base quality data are lacking; no much larger clone is found one base away.

Overall study outcomes, separate from this receptor: The TCR sequencing and HLA analysis was acknowledged to have included a relatively small number of individuals. In the CD4+ T cell repertoire of Susac syndrome patients, clonal expansion was not detected.

This receptor was taken from a human donor with Susac syndrome. This chain joins TRBV30 to TRBJ2-4; TRBD1 fits 9 bases in the junction. Sequenced sample: CD4+ T cells from PBMCs. The CDR3 sequence is CAWSGGQGSLDIQYF. The nucleotides are TGTGCCTGGAGTGGTGGACAGGGGAGCTTAGACATTCAGTACTTC.